The TCR beta chain under discussion was sequenced for a study of T cell responses to AZD1222 COVID-19 vaccine. Comment on this clone: Its antigen is unidentified.

Using immunoSEQ multiplex PCR, the repertoire was profiled, and TCRdb retains in-frame clones only, with some absent. The table has around 100,000 clones, 70% to 90% seen once. Regarding the study as a whole: No repertoire was sampled before or during the peak T cell response, only after it. Dominant at 160-218 and 743-854, vaccine-associated CD4 TCRs also spanned spike. Reportedly, nearly half of unique spike TCRs recognized epitopes outside B.1.351/B.1.1.7 mutations. Most donors were white British and more were female, and clonal diversity was possibly underestimated.

Trimming removed 5 bases from V and 2 bases from J, with 6 bases in between. The CDR3 extends over 13 amino acids. From germline, CDR1 is LNHNV and CDR2 YYDKDF (reference sequence). The specimen comprised peripheral blood, sampled on day 0 of MenACWY control vaccination. This clonotype was obtained from an adult in good health. The V and J genes are TRBV15 and TRBJ2-2; possibly TRBD1 for D (6 bases). The CDR3 sequence is CATSGGNTGELFF. The CDR3 DNA reads TGTGCCACCAGCGGGGGCAACACCGGGGAGCTGTTTTTT.